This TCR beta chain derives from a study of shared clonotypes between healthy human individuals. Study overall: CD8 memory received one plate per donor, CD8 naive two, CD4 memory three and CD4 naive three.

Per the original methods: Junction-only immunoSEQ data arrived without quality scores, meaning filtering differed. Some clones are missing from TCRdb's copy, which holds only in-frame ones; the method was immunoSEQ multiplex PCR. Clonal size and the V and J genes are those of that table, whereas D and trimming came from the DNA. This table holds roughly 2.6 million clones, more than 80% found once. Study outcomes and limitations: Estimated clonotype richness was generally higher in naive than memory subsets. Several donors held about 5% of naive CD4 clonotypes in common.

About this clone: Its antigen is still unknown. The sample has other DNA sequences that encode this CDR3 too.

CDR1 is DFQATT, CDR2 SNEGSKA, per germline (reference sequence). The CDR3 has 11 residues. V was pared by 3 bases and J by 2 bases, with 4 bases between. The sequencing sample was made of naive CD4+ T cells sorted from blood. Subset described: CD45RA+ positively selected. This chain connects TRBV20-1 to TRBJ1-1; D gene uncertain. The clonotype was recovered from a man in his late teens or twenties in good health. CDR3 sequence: CSASTNTEAFF. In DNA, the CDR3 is TGCAGTGCTAGCACCAACACTGAAGCTTTCTTT.